This T cell receptor (beta chain) was captured in a study of blood T cells in healthy people across ages. Germline CDR1 SGHTA, CDR2 FQGNSA. Trimming left V 1 base short and J 10 bases short, with 16 bases between. The length of the CDR3 is 14 residues. The second PCR ran 7 to 11 cycles with a sample-barcoded 5' primer and J-beta primers. Samples each returned at least 3 million CDR3-containing paired-end reads. TCRdb re-derived calls from the 5' RACE reads in MiXCR, one entry per CDR3 protein. In the table there are 550,000 to 700,000 distinct CDR3 sequences, 25% to 30% of which are singletons. The sequenced material came from blood. The sequence came from a woman aged 65 to 85 in good health. The chain has TRBV7-2 and TRBJ2-5, with a weak D call TRBD2 (6 bases). CDR3 protein: CASSLVSGRNNQYF. CDR3 bases: TGTGCCAGCAGCTTAGTTTCAGGGAGGAATAACCAGTACTTC. The full variable domain, rest sourced from reference TRBV7-2 and TRBJ2-5, is GAGVSQSPSNKVTEKGKDVELRCDPISGHTALYWYRQSLGQGLEFLIYFQGNSAPDKSGLPSDRFSAERTGGSVSTLTIQRTQQEDSAVYLCASSLVSGRNNQYFGPGTRLLVL.